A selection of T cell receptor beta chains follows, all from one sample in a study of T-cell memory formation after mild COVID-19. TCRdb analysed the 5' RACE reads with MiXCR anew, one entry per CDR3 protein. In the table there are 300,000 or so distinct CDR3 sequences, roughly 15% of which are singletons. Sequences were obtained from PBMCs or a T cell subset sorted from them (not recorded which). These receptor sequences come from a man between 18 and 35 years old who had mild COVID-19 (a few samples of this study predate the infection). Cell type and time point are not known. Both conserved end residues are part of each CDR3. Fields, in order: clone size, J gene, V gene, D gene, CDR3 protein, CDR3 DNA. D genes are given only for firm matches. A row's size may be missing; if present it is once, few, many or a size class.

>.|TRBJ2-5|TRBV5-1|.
CASSSSSVETQYF
TGCGCCAGCAGCTCCTCGAGCGTGGAGACCCAGTACTTC
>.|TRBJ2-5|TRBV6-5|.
CASSPEYGNQETQYF
TGTGCCAGCAGCCCGGAGTATGGGAACCAAGAGACCCAGTACTTC
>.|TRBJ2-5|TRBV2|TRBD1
CASSADRGRGETQYF
TGTGCCAGCAGTGCCGACAGGGGGCGCGGAGAGACCCAGTACTTC
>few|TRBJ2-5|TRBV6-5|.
CASSYSMAVRTQYF
TGTGCCAGCAGTTACTCGATGGCCGTAAGGACCCAGTACTTC
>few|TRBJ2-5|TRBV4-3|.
CASSQDYGETQYF
TGCGCCAGCAGCCAAGACTACGGGGAGACCCAGTACTTC
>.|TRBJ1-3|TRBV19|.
CASSGTPYSGNTIYF
TGTGCCAGCTCCGGGACGCCATACTCTGGAAACACCATATATTTT
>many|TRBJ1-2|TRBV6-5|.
CASSYDSFDYTF
TGTGCCAGCAGTTACGACTCCTTTGACTACACCTTC
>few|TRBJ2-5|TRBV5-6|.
CASSPTAGTQYF
TGTGCCAGCAGCCCAACGGCCGGGACCCAGTACTTC
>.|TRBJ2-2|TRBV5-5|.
CASSRGELTGELFF
TGTGCCAGCAGCAGGGGAGAGTTAACCGGGGAGCTGTTTTTT
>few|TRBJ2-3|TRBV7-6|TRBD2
CASSLGLAGSQQYF
TGTGCCAGCAGCCTAGGACTAGCGGGGTCGCAACAGTATTTT
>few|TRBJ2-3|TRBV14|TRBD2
CASSSRTSGEGPDTQYF
TGTGCCAGCAGCTCCCGGACTAGCGGGGAGGGGCCAGATACGCAGTATTTT
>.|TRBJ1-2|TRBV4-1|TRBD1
CASSQGSLQGAQGYTF
TGCGCCAGCAGCCAAGGATCGTTACAGGGGGCTCAAGGCTACACCTTC
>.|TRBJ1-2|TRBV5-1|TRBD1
CASSPGTGGFEYGYTF
TGCGCCAGCAGCCCAGGGACAGGGGGCTTTGAGTATGGCTACACCTTC
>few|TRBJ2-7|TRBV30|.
CAWSVAGPSEQYF
TGTGCCTGGAGTGTGGCAGGCCCGAGCGAGCAGTACTTC